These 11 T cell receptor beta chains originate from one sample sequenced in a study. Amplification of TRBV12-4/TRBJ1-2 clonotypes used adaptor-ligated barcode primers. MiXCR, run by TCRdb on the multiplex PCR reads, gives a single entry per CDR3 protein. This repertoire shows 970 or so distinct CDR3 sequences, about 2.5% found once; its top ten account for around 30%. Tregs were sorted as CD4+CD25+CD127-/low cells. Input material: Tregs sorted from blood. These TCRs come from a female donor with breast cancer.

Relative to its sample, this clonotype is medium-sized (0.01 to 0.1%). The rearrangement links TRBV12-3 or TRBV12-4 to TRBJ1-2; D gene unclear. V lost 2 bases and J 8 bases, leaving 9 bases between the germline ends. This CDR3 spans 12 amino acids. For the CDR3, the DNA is TGTGCCAGCAGTTTATTCGGTGAAGGCTACACCTTC. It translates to CASSLFGEGYTF.

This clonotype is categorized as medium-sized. CDR3 amino acids: CASGLPETNYGYTF. The CDR3 DNA sequence: TGTGCTAGTGGTTTGCCAGAGACAAACTATGGCTACACCTTC. V is TRBV12-5 and J is TRBJ1-2; D unclear. CDR3 length: 14 residues. The V and J ends lost 2 bases and 2 bases respectively, with 9 bases between them. Germline V lookup: CDR1 LGHNT, CDR2 FRNRAP.

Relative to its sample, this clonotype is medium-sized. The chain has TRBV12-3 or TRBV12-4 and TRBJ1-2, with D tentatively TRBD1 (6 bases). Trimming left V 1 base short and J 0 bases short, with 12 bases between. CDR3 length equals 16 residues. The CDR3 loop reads CASSLGQAAANYGYTF. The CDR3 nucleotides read TGTGCCAGCAGTTTAGGACAGGCGGCAGCTAACTATGGCTACACCTTC.

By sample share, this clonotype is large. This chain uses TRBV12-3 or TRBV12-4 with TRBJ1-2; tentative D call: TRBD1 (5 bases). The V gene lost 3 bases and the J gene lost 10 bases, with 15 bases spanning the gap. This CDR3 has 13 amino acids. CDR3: CASSFGTASYYTF. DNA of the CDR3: TGTGCCAGCAGTTTTGGGACCGCGTCTTACTACACCTTC.

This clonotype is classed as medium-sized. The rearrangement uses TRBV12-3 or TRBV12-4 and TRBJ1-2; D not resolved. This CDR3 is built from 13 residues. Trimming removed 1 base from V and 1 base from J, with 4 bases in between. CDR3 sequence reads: CASSLGFNYGYTF. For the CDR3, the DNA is TGTGCCAGCAGTTTAGGGTTTAACTATGGCTACACCTTC.

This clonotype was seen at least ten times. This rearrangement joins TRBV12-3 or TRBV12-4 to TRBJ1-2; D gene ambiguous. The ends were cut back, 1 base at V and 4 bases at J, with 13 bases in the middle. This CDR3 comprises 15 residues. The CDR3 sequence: CASSLGVRAVYGYTF. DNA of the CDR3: TGTGCCAGCAGTTTAGGGGTTCGGGCAGTCTATGGCTACACCTTC.

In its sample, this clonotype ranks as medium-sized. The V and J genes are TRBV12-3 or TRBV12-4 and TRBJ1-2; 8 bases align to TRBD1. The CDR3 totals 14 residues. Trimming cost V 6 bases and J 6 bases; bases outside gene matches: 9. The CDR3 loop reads CASSESDRDHGYTF. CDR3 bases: TGTGCCAGCAGCGAATCGGACAGGGACCATGGCTACACCTTC.

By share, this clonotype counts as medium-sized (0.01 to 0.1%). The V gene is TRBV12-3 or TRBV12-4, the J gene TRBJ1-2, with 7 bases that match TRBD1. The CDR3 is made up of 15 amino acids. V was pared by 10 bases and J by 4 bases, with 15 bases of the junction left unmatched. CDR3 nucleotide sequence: TGTGCCACCATGGAATGGTCCGGGACAGCCTATGGCTACACCTTC. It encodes CATMEWSGTAYGYTF.

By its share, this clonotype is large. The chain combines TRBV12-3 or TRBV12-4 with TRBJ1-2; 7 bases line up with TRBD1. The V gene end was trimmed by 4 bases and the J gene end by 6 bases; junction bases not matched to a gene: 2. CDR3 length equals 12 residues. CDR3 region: CASSSTGNGYTF. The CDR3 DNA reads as TGTGCCAGCAGTTCGACAGGGAATGGCTACACCTTC.

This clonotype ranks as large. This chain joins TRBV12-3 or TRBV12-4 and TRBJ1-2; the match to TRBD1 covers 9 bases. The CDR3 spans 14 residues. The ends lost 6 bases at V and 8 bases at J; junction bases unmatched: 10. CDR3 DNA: TGTGCCAGCAGCGATCCGGGACAGGGTTACGGCTACACCTTC. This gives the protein CASSDPGQGYGYTF.

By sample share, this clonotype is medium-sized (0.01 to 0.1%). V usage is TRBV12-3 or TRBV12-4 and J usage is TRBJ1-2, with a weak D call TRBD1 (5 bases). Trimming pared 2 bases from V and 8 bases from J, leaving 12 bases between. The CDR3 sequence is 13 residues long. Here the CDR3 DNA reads TGTGCCAGCAGTTTAACCCCAGGGAACGGCTACACCTTC. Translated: CASSLTPGNGYTF.